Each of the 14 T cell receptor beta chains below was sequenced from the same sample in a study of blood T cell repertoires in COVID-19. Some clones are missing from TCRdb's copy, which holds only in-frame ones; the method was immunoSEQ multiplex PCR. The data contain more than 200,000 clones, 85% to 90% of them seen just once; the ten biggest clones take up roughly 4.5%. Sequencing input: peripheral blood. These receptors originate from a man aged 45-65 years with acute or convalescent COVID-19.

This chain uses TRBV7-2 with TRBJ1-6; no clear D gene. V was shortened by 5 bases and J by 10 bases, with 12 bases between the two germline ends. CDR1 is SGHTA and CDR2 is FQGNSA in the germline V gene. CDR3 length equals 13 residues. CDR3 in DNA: TGTGCCAGCAGCCCCCCCGGGGTCTCACCCCTCCACTTT. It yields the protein CASSPPGVSPLHF.

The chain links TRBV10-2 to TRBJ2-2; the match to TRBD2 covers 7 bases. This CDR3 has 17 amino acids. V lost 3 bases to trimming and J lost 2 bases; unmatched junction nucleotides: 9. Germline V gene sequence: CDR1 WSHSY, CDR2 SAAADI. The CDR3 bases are TGCGCCAGCAGTGATCCGGGGGGTGTTTACAACACCGGGGAGCTGTTTTTT. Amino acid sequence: CASSDPGGVYNTGELFF.

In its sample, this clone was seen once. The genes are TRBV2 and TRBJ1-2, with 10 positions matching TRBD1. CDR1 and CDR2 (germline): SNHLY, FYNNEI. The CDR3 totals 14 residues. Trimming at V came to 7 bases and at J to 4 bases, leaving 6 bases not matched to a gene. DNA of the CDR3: TGTGCCAGCAAGGGACAGGGGACCCGCTATGGCTACACCTTC. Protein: CASKGQGTRYGYTF. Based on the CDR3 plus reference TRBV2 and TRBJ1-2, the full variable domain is EPEVTQTPSHQVTQMGQEVILRCVPISNHLYFYWYRQILGQKVEFLVSFYNNEISEKSEIFDDQFSVERPDGSNFTLKIRSTKLEDSAMYFCASKGQGTRYGYTFGSGTRLTVV.

CDR3 DNA sequence: TGTGCCAGCAGCCTGGGGGGACAGACCAGCTCCTACAATGAGCAGTTCTTC. Amino acids: CASSLGGQTSSYNEQFF. The J gene is TRBJ2-1, the V gene TRBV5-5; D is perhaps TRBD1 (7 bases). Trimming removed 4 bases at V and 0 bases at J, with 17 bases between. This CDR3 is 17 amino acids long. CDR1 is SGHKS and CDR2 is YYEKEE in the germline V gene (reference sequence).

Here the CDR3 DNA reads TGTGCCAGCAGCTTGCTAGCGGGGGGCCCTCTTGGAACCGGGGAGCTGTTTTTT. As protein: CASSLLAGGPLGTGELFF. V is TRBV11-2 and J is TRBJ2-2, with TRBD2 matching 11 bases. Trimming took 3 bases from V and 5 from J; bases not matched to a gene: 11. Germline V gene data show CDR1 as SGHAT and CDR2 as FQNNGV. CDR3 length equals 18 residues.

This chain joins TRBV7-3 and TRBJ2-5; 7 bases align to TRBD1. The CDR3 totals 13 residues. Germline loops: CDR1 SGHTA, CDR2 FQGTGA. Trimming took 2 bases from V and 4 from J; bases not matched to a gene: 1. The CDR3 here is CASSLAGGETQYF. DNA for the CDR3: TGTGCCAGCAGCTTAGCAGGGGGAGAGACCCAGTACTTC.

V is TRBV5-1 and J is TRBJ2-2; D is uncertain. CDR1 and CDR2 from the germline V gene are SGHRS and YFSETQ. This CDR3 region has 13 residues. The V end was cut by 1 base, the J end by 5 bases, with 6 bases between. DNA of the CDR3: TGCGCCAGCAGCTTGTCCGGGACCGGGGAGCTGTTTTTT. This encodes CASSLSGTGELFF. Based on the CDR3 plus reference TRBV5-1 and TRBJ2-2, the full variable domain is KAGVTQTPRYLIKTRGQQVTLSCSPISGHRSVSWYQQTPGQGLQFLFEYFSETQRNKGNFPGRFSGRQFSNSRSEMNVSTLELGDSALYLCASSLSGTGELFFGEGSRLTVL.

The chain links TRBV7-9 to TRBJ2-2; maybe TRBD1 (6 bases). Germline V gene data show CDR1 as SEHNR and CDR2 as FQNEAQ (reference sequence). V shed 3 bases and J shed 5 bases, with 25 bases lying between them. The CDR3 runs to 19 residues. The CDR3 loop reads CASSFLLRPGTLGTGELFF. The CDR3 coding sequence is TGTGCCAGCAGCTTTTTGCTTAGACCCGGGACATTGGGGACCGGGGAGCTGTTTTTT.

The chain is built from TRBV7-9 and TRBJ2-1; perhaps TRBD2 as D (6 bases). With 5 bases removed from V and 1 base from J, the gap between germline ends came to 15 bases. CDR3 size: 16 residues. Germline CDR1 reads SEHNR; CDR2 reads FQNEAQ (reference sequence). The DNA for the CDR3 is TGTGCCAGCAGCCCCGGGGGTCAGGGTTCCTACAATGAGCAGTTCTTC. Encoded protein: CASSPGGQGSYNEQFF.

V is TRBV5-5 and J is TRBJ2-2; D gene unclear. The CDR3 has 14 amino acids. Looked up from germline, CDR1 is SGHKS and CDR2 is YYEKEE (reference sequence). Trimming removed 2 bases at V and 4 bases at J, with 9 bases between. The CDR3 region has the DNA TGTGCCAGCAGCTTTTTACAGAGCACCGGGGAGCTGTTTTTT. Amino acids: CASSFLQSTGELFF.

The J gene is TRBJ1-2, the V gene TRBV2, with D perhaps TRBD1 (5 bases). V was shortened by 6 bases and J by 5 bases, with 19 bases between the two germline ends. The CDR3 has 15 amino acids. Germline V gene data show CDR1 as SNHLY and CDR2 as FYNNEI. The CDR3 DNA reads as TGTGCCAGCAGCTCACAGGACACCCACCCTTATGGCTACACCTTC. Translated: CASSSQDTHPYGYTF.

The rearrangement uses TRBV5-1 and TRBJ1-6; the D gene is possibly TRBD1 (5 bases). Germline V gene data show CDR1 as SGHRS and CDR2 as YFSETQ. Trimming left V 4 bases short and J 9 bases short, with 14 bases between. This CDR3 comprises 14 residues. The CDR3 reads CASSPGEGRSPLHF. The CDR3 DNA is TGCGCCAGCAGCCCGGGGGAAGGACGTTCACCCCTCCACTTT.

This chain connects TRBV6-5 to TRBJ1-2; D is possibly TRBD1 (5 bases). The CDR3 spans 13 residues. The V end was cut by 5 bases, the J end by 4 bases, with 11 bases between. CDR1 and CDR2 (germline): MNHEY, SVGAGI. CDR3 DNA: TGTGCCAGCAGTCTGTCGGGGGGCTATGGCTACACCTTC. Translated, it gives CASSLSGGYGYTF.

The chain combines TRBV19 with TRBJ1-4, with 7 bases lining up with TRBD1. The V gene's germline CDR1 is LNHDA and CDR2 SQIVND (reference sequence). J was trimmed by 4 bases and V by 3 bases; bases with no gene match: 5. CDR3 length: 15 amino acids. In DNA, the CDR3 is TGTGCCAGTAGTATCTGGGACAGTCTTAATGAAAAACTGTTTTTT. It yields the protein CASSIWDSLNEKLFF.